Presented here are 12 T cell receptor beta chains from one specimen sequenced in a study of sequential checkpoint blockade in melanoma. The treatment here: randomized to nivolumab then ipilimumab (arm A) or the reverse (arm B). Generated by immunoSEQ multiplex PCR, the TCRdb table keeps only in-frame clones and is missing some. This table has 40,000 or so clones, roughly 89% appearing once. The sample in question was CD8+ T cells sorted from blood (inferred from file names), obtained from a patient given nivolumab and ipilimumab in sequence. These receptors all stem from a human donor with melanoma.

The CDR3 DNA reads TGTGCCAGCAGTCCCGGACAGGGTTGGTATGGCTACACCTTC. It yields the protein CASSPGQGWYGYTF. J is TRBJ1-2 and V is TRBV28, with 8 bases aligning to TRBD1. Germline-derived CDR1 and CDR2 are MDHEN and SYDVKM. The CDR3 covers 14 residues. J was trimmed by 5 bases and V by 5 bases; bases with no gene match: 7.

The chain carries TRBV9 and TRBJ2-3, with TRBD2 matching over 12 bases. Germline values: CDR1 SGDLS, CDR2 YYNGEE. V lost 3 bases and J lost 3; bases outside the gene matches: 2. This CDR3 contains 15 residues. This CDR3 is CASSGGTSGTDTQYF. CDR3 bases: TGTGCCAGCAGCGGAGGGACTAGCGGGACAGATACGCAGTATTTT. Filled out from reference TRBV9 and TRBJ2-3, the complete variable domain reads DSGVTQTPKHLITATGQRVTLRCSPRSGDLSVYWYQQSLDQGLQFLIQYYNGEERAKGNILERFSAQQFPDLHSELNLSSLELGDSALYFCASSGGTSGTDTQYFGPGTRLTVL.

This sequence joins TRBV29-1 and TRBJ2-2; 7 bases match TRBD2. The CDR3 consists of 15 residues. The V gene's germline CDR1 is SQVTM and CDR2 ANQGSEA. Trimming cost V 3 bases and J 2 bases; bases outside gene matches: 6. This chain's CDR3 is CSVDRLADNTGELFF. The CDR3 DNA reads as TGCAGCGTTGATAGGCTAGCGGATAACACCGGGGAGCTGTTTTTT.

This chain connects TRBV7-9 to TRBJ2-7; D uncertain. The CDR3 sequence is 12 residues long. V dropped 3 bases and J dropped 4 bases, with 7 bases sitting between them. Germline CDR1 reads SEHNR; CDR2 reads FQNEAQ (reference sequence). The CDR3 bases are TGTGCCAGCAGCTTGCCAGGATACGAGCAGTACGTC. Amino acid sequence: CASSLPGYEQYV.

V usage is TRBV29-1 and J usage is TRBJ1-1; D gene ambiguous. Germline assignment: CDR1 SQVTM and CDR2 ANQGSEA. V lost 8 bases and J 4 bases, leaving 8 bases between the germline ends. CDR3 length: 10 amino acids. DNA of the CDR3: TGCAGCACTAGGACCACTGAAGCTTTCTTT. As protein: CSTRTTEAFF. The full variable domain, rest sourced from reference TRBV29-1 and TRBJ1-1, is SAVISQKPSRDICQRGTSLTIQCQVDSQVTMMFWYRQQPGQSLTLIATANQGSEATYESGFVIDKFPISRPNLTFSTLTVSNMSPEDSSIYLCSTRTTEAFFGQGTRLTVV.

The rearrangement links TRBV4-1 to TRBJ2-7; D might be TRBD1 (5 bases). V dropped 1 base and J dropped 2 bases, with 12 bases sitting between them. The CDR3 loop spans 15 amino acids. Germline V lookup: CDR1 MGHRA, CDR2 YSYEKL. CDR3 protein: CASSQGGQGAYEQYF. The CDR3 nucleotides read TGCGCCAGCAGCCAAGGGGGCCAGGGTGCCTACGAGCAGTACTTC.

This chain joins TRBV7-8 and TRBJ2-1; D may be TRBD1 (5 bases). This CDR3 spans 16 amino acids. The germline V and J ends were trimmed by 3 bases and 0 bases, with 12 bases remaining between them. Germline CDR1 and CDR2: SGHVS and FQNEAQ. CDR3 DNA sequence: TGTGCCAGCAGCTTTTGGGGCCTTAGCTCCTACAATGAGCAGTTCTTC. Translated: CASSFWGLSSYNEQFF.

The rearrangement joins TRBV28 to TRBJ2-7; 15 bases are a match to TRBD2. After removal of 3 bases from V and 7 bases from J, the junction contained 1 base not matched to a gene. Germline V gene lookup returns CDR1 MDHEN and CDR2 SYDVKM. The CDR3 is 14 amino acids. The CDR3, as DNA: TGTGCCAGCAGTTTCGGACTAGCGGGAGGGGAGCAGTACTTC. Protein: CASSFGLAGGEQYF.

This rearrangement joins TRBV28 to TRBJ1-5, with 7 bases lining up with TRBD1. This CDR3 spans 15 amino acids. Germline V gene data show CDR1 as MDHEN and CDR2 as SYDVKM. With V trimmed by 4 bases and J by 3 bases, 6 bases remained unmatched. The CDR3 coding sequence is TGTGCCAGCAGTTATCACAGGGGTTCCAATCAGCCCCAGCATTTT. As protein: CASSYHRGSNQPQHF. Combining the CDR3 with reference TRBV28 and TRBJ1-5 gives the whole variable domain DVKVTQSSRYLVKRTGEKVFLECVQDMDHENMFWYRQDPGLGLRLIYFSYDVKMKEKGDIPEGYSVSREKKERFSLILESASTNQTSMYLCASSYHRGSNQPQHFGDGTRLSIL.

The chain employs TRBV29-1 and TRBJ2-3; D not certain. The V end was cut by 7 bases, the J end by 2 bases, with 4 bases between. This CDR3 region has 10 residues. Per the germline V gene, CDR1 is SQVTM and CDR2 is ANQGSEA. This CDR3 reads CSGDTDTQYF. As DNA, the CDR3 is TGCAGCGGCGACACAGATACGCAGTATTTT.

The V and J genes are TRBV28 and TRBJ1-2; TRBD1 aligns across 8 bases. Germline CDR1 is MDHEN and CDR2 is SYDVKM. The J segment lost 2 bases and the V segment lost 6 bases, leaving 11 bases of the junction unmatched. CDR3 length: 16 amino acids. This chain's CDR3 is CASSPWTGFGNYGYTF. The DNA of the CDR3 is TGTGCCAGCAGCCCATGGACAGGGTTTGGAAACTATGGCTACACCTTC.

This clone has just one count. This chain's CDR3 is CASLGEAGEQYF. Here the CDR3 DNA reads TGTGCCAGCCTGGGGGAGGCGGGGGAGCAGTACTTC. This rearrangement joins TRBV2 to TRBJ2-7, with D maybe TRBD2 (6 bases). Germline lookup yields CDR1 SNHLY and CDR2 FYNNEI. CDR3 length: 12 amino acids. Trimming removed 8 bases from V and 7 bases from J, with 15 bases in between.